The entry below describes one TCR beta chain. There is no known antigen for this receptor. Per-nucleotide qualities are absent, and no much larger clonotype sits a single base away. These data come from a study of shared clonotypes between healthy human individuals (dated by TCRdb to 2018 to 2020). Study-level background: A couple of women and three men aged 18 to 49 years were included in the cohort. For each donor, CD4 naive and CD4 memory were each run on three plates, CD8 naive on two plates, and CD8 memory on one plate. Blood TCR repertoires of about 5 healthy adults were deeply sequenced to estimate repertoire size and the extent of clonotype sharing between individuals. To increase sequencing depth and limit assay-specific biases, TCR repertoire library preparation and sequencing were carried out by different laboratories using diverse techniques. Between about 0.85 and 9.5 billion PBMCs per donor were obtained by leukapheresis.

The donors were healthy, HIV-negative adults with no recently reported acute infections or vaccinations. Every donor was a Caucasian adult living in Nashville, Tennessee, USA. CD4+ T cells were enriched through magnetic negative selection, after which naive cells were positively selected on CD45RA and the remaining negative fraction served as the memory subset. After blood collection by leukapheresis, PBMCs were isolated using Ficoll-Histopaque density gradient centrifugation and then cryopreserved in the vapor phase of liquid nitrogen. Analytical flow cytometry was used to check the purity and quantity of every magnetically sorted T cell population. Genomic DNA was isolated from every sorted fraction and measured by UV absorbance on a Nanodrop 2000c. General findings and caveats noted by the study authors: Clonotypes shared by all four sorted-subset donors showed higher generation probabilities than non-shared clonotypes. Sampling was restricted to blood, and TCR repertoires in tissue are likely to differ from TCR repertoires in blood. Because the study included a small number of donors, the genetic and exposure-history diversity represented was limited. Rarefaction of sorted-subset datasets indicated incomplete sequencing despite the large sequencing depth. Sharing across a few donors was observed for around 5% of naive CD4, over 3% of naive CD8, 2% to 2.5% of memory CD4, and around 0.4% of memory CD8 clonotypes. Estimated clonotype richness was generally larger for naive than for memory subsets. Pairwise subsampling led to the expectation that sequencing depth would affect the degree of clonotype sharing among donors.

Using the deep immunoSEQ assay, multiplex PCR amplified TCR CDR3 regions from genomic DNA. For each cell subset, the extracted genomic DNA was distributed evenly across all wells of several immunoSEQ 96-well plates, and each plate served as one replicate. For sorted subsets, around 0.2 ug genomic DNA, equal to 25,000 to 35,000 T cell genomes, was loaded into each replicate PCR. The purified libraries were quantified using a Qubit 3.0 fluorometer, sized with a Bioanalyzer 2100, and then quantified again using the KAPA Library Quantification kit. Every immunoSEQ 96-well plate was sequenced on a separate single-read 150-cycle Illumina NextSeq 550 flow cell. Concerning the study's data processing: Because the immunoSEQ output included only junctional sequences and no quality scores, the filtering could not be the same as the filtering used for full-length reads. To assign V/J genes and CDR3, sequences were annotated against IMGT germline references using PyIR, a Python wrapper for IgBLAST v1.9. Reads were filtered out if the reads had weak V/J assignments (E-value above 1e-6), no CDR3, stop codons, out-of-frame junctions, or ambiguous translated residues. A V3J clonotype was defined by an identical inferred V gene, J gene, and CDR3 amino acid sequence. Percentage overlap between repertoires was calculated by dividing the number of shared unique clonotypes by the size of the smaller repertoire. Richness of each repertoire was evaluated using RTK rarefaction, the Chao1 estimator, and Recon v2.1 estimates of unobserved clonotypes. Generation probabilities were computed with OLGA for all TCRbeta clonotypes obtained by the gDNA method from several donors. This is the immuneACCESS table as TCRdb keeps it, with only in-frame sequences that have V and J called. A part of the clones is gone; compared with another copy, unresolved V genes explain less than half, and the rest is unexplained. V and J calls and clone size follow that table, whereas D and trimming were derived from the DNA. Within this sample are roughly 500,000 clones, with approximately 95% of them counted one time only. The ten most abundant clones make up 0.064% of the sample.

Sequences WNHNN (CDR1) and SYGVQD (CDR2) are obtained from the germline V gene (reference sequence). Reading from cysteine to phenylalanine, the CDR3 counts 14 amino acids. Left in the record is the CDR3 DNA by itself, 42 bases read in frame from the first base. Compared with germline, V lacks 8 bases and J lacks 0 bases; bases without a gene match: 5. The receptor's source is a woman aged 30 to 39 in good health. Material: naive CD4+ T cells sorted from blood. Taken with the paper, the label for cell subset or site translates to: CD45RA+ positively selected. The rearrangement combines TRBV10-1 with TRBJ2-3, with 7 junctional bases fitting TRBD2. The bases are TGCGCCAGCGCAGCGGGACCTAGCACAGATACGCAGTATTTT. Translated, this gives CASAAGPSTDTQYF.